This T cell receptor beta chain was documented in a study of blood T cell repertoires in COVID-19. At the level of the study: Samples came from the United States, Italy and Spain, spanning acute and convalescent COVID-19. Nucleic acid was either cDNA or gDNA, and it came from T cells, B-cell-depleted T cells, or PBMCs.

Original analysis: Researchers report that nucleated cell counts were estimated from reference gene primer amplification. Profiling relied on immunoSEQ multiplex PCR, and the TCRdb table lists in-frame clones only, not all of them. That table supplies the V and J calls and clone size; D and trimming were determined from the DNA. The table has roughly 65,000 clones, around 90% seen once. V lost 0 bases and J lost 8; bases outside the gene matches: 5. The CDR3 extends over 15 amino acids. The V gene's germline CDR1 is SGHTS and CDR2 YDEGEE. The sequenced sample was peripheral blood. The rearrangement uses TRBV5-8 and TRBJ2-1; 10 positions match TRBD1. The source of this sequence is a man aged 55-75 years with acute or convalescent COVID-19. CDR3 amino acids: CASSLGQGATDEQFF. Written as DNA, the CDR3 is TGTGCCAGCAGCTTGGGACAGGGGGCTACCGATGAGCAGTTCTTC.